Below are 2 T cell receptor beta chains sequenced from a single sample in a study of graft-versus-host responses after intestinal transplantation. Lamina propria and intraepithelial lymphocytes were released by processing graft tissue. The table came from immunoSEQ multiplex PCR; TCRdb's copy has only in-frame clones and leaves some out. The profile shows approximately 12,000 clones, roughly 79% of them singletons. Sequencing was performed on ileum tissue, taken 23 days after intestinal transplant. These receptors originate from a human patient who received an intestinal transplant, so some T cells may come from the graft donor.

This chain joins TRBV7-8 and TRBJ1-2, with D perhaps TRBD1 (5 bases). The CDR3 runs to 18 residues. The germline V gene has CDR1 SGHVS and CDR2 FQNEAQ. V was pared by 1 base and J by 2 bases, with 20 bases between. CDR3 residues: CASSLEPGPSKSNYGYTF. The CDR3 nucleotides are TGTGCCAGCAGCTTAGAGCCGGGACCGTCAAAATCCAACTATGGCTACACCTTC. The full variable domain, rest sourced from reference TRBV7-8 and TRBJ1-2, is GAGVSQSPRYKVAKRGQDVALRCDPISGHVSLFWYQQALGQGPEFLTYFQNEAQLDKSGLPSDRFFAERPEGSVSTLKIQRTQQEDSAVYLCASSLEPGPSKSNYGYTFGSGTRLTVV.

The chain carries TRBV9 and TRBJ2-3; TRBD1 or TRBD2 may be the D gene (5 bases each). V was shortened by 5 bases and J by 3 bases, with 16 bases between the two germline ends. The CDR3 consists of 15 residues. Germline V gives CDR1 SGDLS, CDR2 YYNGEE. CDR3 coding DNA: TGTGCCAGCAGTTGGGGGAGTTGGGGAACAGATACGCAGTATTTT. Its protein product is CASSWGSWGTDTQYF. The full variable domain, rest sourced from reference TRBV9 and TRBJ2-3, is DSGVTQTPKHLITATGQRVTLRCSPRSGDLSVYWYQQSLDQGLQFLIQYYNGEERAKGNILERFSAQQFPDLHSELNLSSLELGDSALYFCASSWGSWGTDTQYFGPGTRLTVL.